The 20 T cell receptor beta chains below all came from one sample that was sequenced in a study of blood T cell repertoires in COVID-19. Profiling relied on immunoSEQ multiplex PCR, and the TCRdb table lists in-frame clones only, not all of them. The sample gives about 220,000 clones, 82% of which show up once; more than 3% is in the top ten. Material: PBMCs or T cells enriched from blood (not recorded which). These receptors came from an older woman who had recovered from COVID-19.

This clone was seen a single time. This chain joins TRBV4-1 and TRBJ1-5; 7 nucleotides match TRBD1. Germline trimming cut 0 bases from V and 4 bases from J; bases unmatched to any gene: 3. Germline loops: CDR1 MGHRA, CDR2 YSYEKL. CDR3 size: 15 residues. The CDR3: CASSQDRGVNQPQHF. In nucleotides, the CDR3 is TGCGCCAGCAGCCAAGACAGGGGGGTGAATCAGCCCCAGCATTTT.

The chain uses TRBV6-5 and TRBJ2-7, with D possibly matching TRBD1 (6 bases). This CDR3 is built from 16 residues. Germline lookup yields CDR1 MNHEY and CDR2 SVGAGI. Trimming cost V 3 bases and J 1 base, with 16 bases left between them. CDR3 sequence: CASSYSTGPTSYEQYF. CDR3 coding DNA: TGTGCCAGCAGTTATTCTACAGGGCCCACTTCCTACGAGCAGTACTTC.

This clone was counted once. The chain links TRBV5-5 to TRBJ1-1, with D maybe TRBD1 (6 bases). The germline CDR1 and CDR2 sequences are SGHKS and YYEKEE (reference sequence). V was trimmed by 1 base and J by 0 bases, leaving 10 bases between them. This CDR3 region has 15 residues. The CDR3 nucleotides read TGTGCCAGCAGCTTGTCGGCAGGGGTGAACACTGAAGCTTTCTTT. It encodes CASSLSAGVNTEAFF. The variable domain in full, completed from reference TRBV5-5 and TRBJ1-1, reads DAGVTQSPTHLIKTRGQQVTLRCSPISGHKSVSWYQQVLGQGPQFIFQYYEKEERGRGNFPDRFSARQFPNYSSELNVNALLLGDSALYLCASSLSAGVNTEAFFGQGTRLTVV.

This sequence joins TRBV7-2 and TRBJ1-4, with a weak D call TRBD1 (5 bases). CDR1 is SGHTA, CDR2 FQGNSA, per germline. Trimming shortened V by 6 bases and J by 4 bases, and 12 bases separated the two germline ends. The CDR3 totals 14 residues. The CDR3 DNA is TGTGCCAGCAGTATAGGGCAGGGTAATGAAAAACTGTTTTTT. Encoded protein: CASSIGQGNEKLFF.

The rearrangement links TRBV20-1 to TRBJ2-7, with D possibly matching TRBD1 (6 bases). CDR1 and CDR2 (germline): DFQATT, SNEGSKA (reference sequence). The CDR3 covers 11 residues. CDR3 sequence reads: CSTGLGGEQYF. CDR3 sequence (DNA): TGCTCCACGGGTTTAGGGGGCGAGCAGTACTTC.

The rearrangement uses TRBV28 and TRBJ1-1, with D maybe TRBD1 (6 bases). The CDR3 covers 12 residues. V lost 6 bases and J 8 bases, leaving 13 bases between the germline ends. The germline V gene has CDR1 MDHEN and CDR2 SYDVKM. CDR3 loop: CASSQQGREAFF. DNA for the CDR3: TGTGCCAGCAGCCAACAGGGACGAGAAGCTTTCTTT.

The chain couples TRBV7-6 to TRBJ2-3, with TRBD2 identical over 15 bases. The V gene end was trimmed by 5 bases and the J gene end by 1 base; junction bases not matched to a gene: 4. Germline CDR1 is SGHVS and CDR2 is FNYEAQ. This CDR3 has 17 residues. The CDR3 DNA follows: TGTGCCAGCAGCCCACGGACTAGCGGGAGGGGCACAGATACGCAGTATTTT. Translated, it gives CASSPRTSGRGTDTQYF.

V gene TRBV3-1 (or the pseudogene TRBV3-2) combines with J gene TRBJ2-5, with a possible D match to TRBD1 (5 bases). V was pared by 1 base and J by 4 bases, with 13 bases between. Germline V lookup: CDR1 LGHDT, CDR2 YNNKEL (reference sequence). The CDR3 contains 15 residues. CDR3 in DNA: TGTGCCAGCAGCCAAGGGCAGGGTCATGGAGAGACCCAGTACTTC. As protein: CASSQGQGHGETQYF.

CDR3: CSDLGQGGPEAFF. The CDR3 bases are TGCAGCGACTTGGGACAGGGGGGGCCTGAAGCTTTCTTT. V gene TRBV29-1 combines with J gene TRBJ1-1; TRBD1 agrees at 11 bases. Germline loops: CDR1 SQVTM, CDR2 ANQGSEA. Trimming removed 7 bases from V and 6 bases from J; junction bases left unmatched: 7. This CDR3 is built from 13 residues.

Only one count was recorded for this clone. Other DNA sequences within the sample encode an identical CDR3. The V gene is TRBV5-1, the J gene TRBJ2-7, with D perhaps matching TRBD1 (6 bases). The CDR3 extends over 12 amino acids. V dropped 2 bases and J dropped 3 bases, with 6 bases sitting between them. Germline V gene sequence: CDR1 SGHRS, CDR2 YFSETQ. Here the CDR3 reads CASSLQGYEQYF. In DNA, the CDR3 is TGCGCCAGCAGCTTACAGGGCTACGAGCAGTACTTC.

The chain uses TRBV2 and TRBJ1-3; D perhaps matches TRBD1 (5 bases). CDR1 and CDR2 (germline): SNHLY, FYNNEI. The CDR3 is 17 amino acids. Deletions cut 1 base from V and 2 bases from J, with 15 bases between. The CDR3 bases are TGTGCCAGCAGTGAAGGAGGAGCGGGGCCCCCTGGAAACACCATATATTTT. Amino acids: CASSEGGAGPPGNTIYF.

The V call is TRBV20-1, the J call TRBJ2-3; TRBD2 matches 11 bases. This CDR3 comprises 14 residues. J was trimmed by 11 bases and V by 3 bases; bases with no gene match: 10. From germline, CDR1 is DFQATT and CDR2 SNEGSKA (reference sequence). The CDR3 bases are TGCAGTGCTAGTATTAGCGGGGGGGCGAGCGGGCAGTATTTT. It codes for CSASISGGASGQYF.

The gene calls are TRBV10-3 and TRBJ1-6, with 7 nucleotides matching TRBD1. Unmatched junction bases numbered 4, after V lost 6 bases and J lost 5 bases. From germline, CDR1 is ENHRY and CDR2 SYGVKD. The CDR3 totals 14 residues. Here the CDR3 reads CAIRPGTDNSPLHF. DNA of the CDR3: TGTGCCATCAGACCCGGGACAGATAATTCACCCCTCCACTTT.

A single count supports this clone. CDR3 protein: CASSSGQASNQPQHF. In DNA, the CDR3 is TGTGCCAGCAGTTCCGGACAGGCTAGCAATCAGCCCCAGCATTTT. The chain joins TRBV6-6 to TRBJ1-5, with TRBD1 matching 7 bases. The CDR3 totals 15 residues. CDR1 is MNHNY and CDR2 is SVGAGI in the germline V gene (reference sequence). V trimming: 4 bases; J trimming: 0 bases; junction bases outside the gene matches: 3.

The rearrangement uses TRBV7-8 and TRBJ2-7; 11 nucleotides agree with TRBD2. This CDR3 spans 17 amino acids. With 4 bases clipped from V and 5 bases from J, the junction kept 13 bases outside the gene matches. CDR1 is SGHVS and CDR2 is FQNEAQ in the germline V gene. CDR3 amino acids: CASSSSGGPNLGHEQYF. For the CDR3, the DNA is TGTGCCAGCAGCTCTAGCGGGGGGCCTAATCTGGGGCACGAGCAGTACTTC.

The chain has TRBV7-2 and TRBJ1-2; 7 positions agree with TRBD1. Trimming cost V 2 bases and J 6 bases; bases outside gene matches: 6. CDR1 and CDR2 from the germline V gene are SGHTA and FQGNSA. This CDR3 region has 14 residues. The CDR3 DNA is TGTGCCAGCAGCTTACAACGACAGGGTGATGGCTACACCTTC. This codes for CASSLQRQGDGYTF.

The chain carries TRBV2 and TRBJ2-7, with TRBD2 as a possible D gene (6 bases). Germline V CDR1 and CDR2: SNHLY, FYNNEI. CDR3 length: 14 amino acids. V lost 8 bases to trimming and J lost 0 bases, with 14 bases between them. In DNA, the CDR3 is TGTGCCAGCCGTTCGGCTAGCGCCTCCTACGAGCAGTACTTC. Residues: CASRSASASYEQYF.

CDR3 sequence: CASSKGQGTYEQYF. In DNA, the CDR3 is TGTGCCAGCAGCAAAGGACAGGGTACCTACGAGCAGTACTTC. The chain has TRBV6-5 and TRBJ2-7; 8 positions agree with TRBD1. J gave up 2 bases and V 6 bases, and 6 bases lay outside the gene matches. The CDR3 sequence is 14 residues long. Germline CDR1 and CDR2: MNHEY and SVGAGI.

J is TRBJ1-2 and V is TRBV7-9; maybe TRBD1 (6 bases). V gave up 1 base and J gave up 8 bases, with 17 bases separating them. The CDR3 contains 15 residues. Germline CDR1 is SEHNR and CDR2 is FQNEAQ (reference sequence). The CDR3 nucleotides are TGTGCCAGCAGCTTAGTAGGAGGCGTCAGGGGCGGCTACACCTTC. Its protein product is CASSLVGGVRGGYTF. The whole variable domain, filled in from reference TRBV7-9 and TRBJ1-2, reads DTGVSQNPRHKITKRGQNVTFRCDPISEHNRLYWYRQTLGQGPEFLTYFQNEAQLEKSRLLSDRFSAERPKGSFSTLEIQRTEQGDSAMYLCASSLVGGVRGGYTFGSGTRLTVV.

V usage is TRBV9 and J usage is TRBJ2-2; 11 bases align to TRBD2. The CDR3 totals 17 residues. J was trimmed by 2 bases and V by 1 base; bases with no gene match: 4. Germline CDR1 and CDR2: SGDLS and YYNGEE. CDR3 sequence (DNA): TGTGCCAGCAGCGTATCCCTAGCGGGAGGTAACACCGGGGAGCTGTTTTTT. This sequence encodes CASSVSLAGGNTGELFF.